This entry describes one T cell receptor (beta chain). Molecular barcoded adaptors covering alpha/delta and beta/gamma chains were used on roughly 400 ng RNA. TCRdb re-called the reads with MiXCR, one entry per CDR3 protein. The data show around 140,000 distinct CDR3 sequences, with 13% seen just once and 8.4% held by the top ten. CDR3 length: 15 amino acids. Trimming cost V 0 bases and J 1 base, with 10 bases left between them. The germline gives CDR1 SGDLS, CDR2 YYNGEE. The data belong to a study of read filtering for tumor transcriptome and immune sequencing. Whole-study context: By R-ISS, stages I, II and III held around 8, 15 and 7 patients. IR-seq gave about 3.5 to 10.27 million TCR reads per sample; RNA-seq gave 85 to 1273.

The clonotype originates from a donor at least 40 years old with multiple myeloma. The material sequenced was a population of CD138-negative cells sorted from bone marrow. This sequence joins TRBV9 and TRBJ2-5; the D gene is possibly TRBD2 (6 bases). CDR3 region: CASSVGNSGQETQYF. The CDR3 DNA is TGTGCCAGCAGCGTAGGTAATAGCGGCCAAGAGACCCAGTACTTC.